Presented here are 31 T cell receptor beta chains from one specimen sequenced in a study of neurological immune-mediated disorders. TCRdb used MiXCR to reprocess the 5' RACE reads, holding one entry per CDR3 protein. The sample consists of about 41,000 distinct CDR3 sequences, roughly 2.5% of them appearing once. What was sequenced was PBMCs. These receptors were obtained from a man in his thirties or forties with multiple sclerosis.

This clonotype has a count of ten or more. The chain joins TRBV15 to TRBJ2-1, with 8 bases fitting TRBD1. This CDR3 contains 15 residues. V shed 0 bases and J 3 bases; nucleotides not matched to a gene: 1. Germline-derived CDR1 and CDR2 are LNHNV and YYDKDF (reference sequence). This CDR3 is CATSREGTGYNEQFF. In DNA, the CDR3 is TGTGCCACCAGCAGAGAAGGGACAGGCTACAATGAGCAGTTCTTC. Full variable domain (remainder filled in from reference TRBV15 and TRBJ2-1): DAMVIQNPRYQVTQFGKPVTLSCSQTLNHNVMYWYQQKSSQAPKLLFHYYDKDFNNEADTPDNFQSRRPNTSFCFLDIRSPGLGDTAMYLCATSREGTGYNEQFFGPGTRLTVL.

The table lists this clonotype with many counts. This chain uses TRBV7-2 with TRBJ2-2; maybe TRBD2 (6 bases). The length of the CDR3 is 15 residues. Per germline, CDR1 SGHTA and CDR2 FQGNSA. V lost 5 bases and J 6 bases, leaving 16 bases between the germline ends. The CDR3 protein is CASSIRATGAGELFF. The CDR3 region has the DNA TGTGCCAGCAGCATTAGGGCGACGGGAGCCGGGGAGCTGTTTTTT. The full variable domain, completed using reference TRBV7-2 and TRBJ2-2, is GAGVSQSPSNKVTEKGKDVELRCDPISGHTALYWYRQSLGQGLEFLIYFQGNSAPDKSGLPSDRFSAERTGGSVSTLTIQRTQQEDSAVYLCASSIRATGAGELFFGEGSRLTVL.

This clonotype occurred a few times. A single base separates this from a much larger clone, so it may be a read error. This chain joins TRBV20-1 and TRBJ2-2; D is undetermined. V gave up 1 base and J gave up 3 bases, with 12 bases separating them. Germline assignment: CDR1 DFQATT and CDR2 SNEGSKA (reference sequence). There are 15 residues in the CDR3. The CDR3 nucleotides read TGCAGTGCTAGAGTTCTTGGAAAGTACACCGGGGAGCTGTTTTTT. This sequence encodes CSARVLGKYTGELFF.

This clonotype showed up many times. This rearrangement joins TRBV20-1 to TRBJ2-1, with 10 bases lining up with TRBD2. The CDR3 contains 15 residues. V was pared by 0 bases and J by 5 bases, with 4 bases of the junction left unmatched. CDR1 is DFQATT, CDR2 SNEGSKA, per germline (reference sequence). The CDR3 sequence is CSARDSGLADNEQFF. CDR3 in DNA: TGCAGTGCTAGAGATTCTGGACTAGCGGACAATGAGCAGTTCTTC.

This clonotype is labeled medium-sized (0.01 to 0.1%). The chain employs TRBV5-6 and TRBJ2-5; a weak D match, TRBD2 (6 bases). V lost 4 bases to trimming and J lost 4 bases, with 14 bases between them. The CDR3 has 14 residues. Germline CDR1 reads SGHDT; CDR2 reads YYEEEE. The CDR3 sequence: CASSRDLRGETQYF. The CDR3 DNA reads as TGTGCCAGCAGCCGGGACTTGCGAGGAGAGACCCAGTACTTC.

There are many counts of this clonotype. The rearrangement joins TRBV20-1 to TRBJ2-4; D not resolved. The CDR3 runs 15 residues. V was cut by 0 bases and J by 0 bases, with 9 bases left in between. The germline V gene has CDR1 DFQATT and CDR2 SNEGSKA (reference sequence). CDR3 sequence reads: CSARDRGEAKNIQYF. CDR3 bases: TGCAGTGCTAGAGATAGAGGAGAAGCCAAAAACATTCAGTACTTC.

This clonotype appeared many times. The chain is built from TRBV5-1 and TRBJ2-6; unclear D gene. The CDR3 runs to 13 residues. Trimming removed 6 bases at V and 3 bases at J, with 7 bases between. Germline CDR1 is SGHRS and CDR2 is YFSETQ. The CDR3 DNA reads as TGCGCCAGCACCTCCGGTGGGGCCAACGTCCTGACTTTC. Its translation: CASTSGGANVLTF.

This clonotype showed up many times. The chain combines TRBV20-1 with TRBJ2-7; the match to TRBD1 covers 7 bases. Germline V lookup: CDR1 DFQATT, CDR2 SNEGSKA (reference sequence). The V gene end was trimmed by 4 bases and the J gene end by 3 bases; junction bases not matched to a gene: 3. This CDR3 region has 12 residues. CDR3 protein: CSATGQLYEQYF. In DNA, the CDR3 is TGCAGTGCTACGGGACAGCTCTACGAGCAGTACTTC.

At least ten counts were recorded for this clonotype. The chain links TRBV5-1 to TRBJ2-3; D assignment may be TRBD1 or TRBD2 (5 bases each). V was trimmed by 0 bases and J by 4 bases, leaving 15 bases between them. This CDR3 region has 16 residues. CDR1 SGHRS and CDR2 YFSETQ come from the germline V gene. CDR3 residues: CASSLAPGEGPDTQYF. Written as DNA, the CDR3 is TGCGCCAGCAGCTTGGCCCCAGGTGAGGGACCAGATACGCAGTATTTT.

This clonotype has a count of ten or more. The chain recombines TRBV20-1 with TRBJ2-1; 7 bases line up with TRBD2. This CDR3 spans 14 amino acids. Trimming at V came to 0 bases and at J to 4 bases, leaving 3 bases not matched to a gene. CDR1 DFQATT and CDR2 SNEGSKA come from the germline V gene (reference sequence). CDR3: CSAREGGGYNEQFF. The CDR3 nucleotides read TGCAGTGCTAGAGAGGGGGGGGGTTACAATGAGCAGTTCTTC.

The table lists this clonotype with many counts. The rearrangement uses TRBV20-1 and TRBJ2-3; 13 bases map to TRBD2. The junction had 5 bases not matched to a gene; V was cut back by 5 bases and J by 6 bases. CDR3 length: 14 residues. Germline CDR1 DFQATT, CDR2 SNEGSKA (reference sequence). The CDR3, as DNA: TGCAGTGCTGCCGGGACTAGCGGGACGGATACGCAGTATTTT. It translates to CSAAGTSGTDTQYF.

For this clonotype: A read error may be the cause here, since a much bigger clone is one base away. This sequence joins TRBV14 and TRBJ1-2, with D uncertain. The CDR3 sequence is 13 residues long. Germline V gene data show CDR1 as SGHDN and CDR2 as FVKESK. The CDR3 region is CVSSQDPTYGYTF. The CDR3 coding sequence is TGTGTCAGCAGCCAAGATCCGACCTATGGCTACACCTTC.

This chain joins TRBV5-1 and TRBJ1-1, with 11 bases matching TRBD1. The CDR3 has 15 amino acids. CDR1 SGHRS and CDR2 YFSETQ come from the germline V gene. The J segment lost 4 bases and the V segment lost 4 bases, leaving 6 bases of the junction unmatched. The CDR3 coding sequence is TGCGCCAGCAGCGTGGGACAGGGGGGCGTCACTGAAGCTTTCTTT. It translates to CASSVGQGGVTEAFF.

This clonotype appeared many times. The V call is TRBV12-3 or TRBV12-4, the J call TRBJ2-7; 7 bases map to TRBD2. This CDR3 has 13 amino acids. V lost 4 bases to trimming and J lost 3 bases; unmatched junction nucleotides: 3. As DNA, the CDR3 is TGTGCCAGCAGTTGGGGAGGGAACTACGAGCAGTACTTC. It translates to CASSWGGNYEQYF.

V usage is TRBV28 and J usage is TRBJ1-2; no clear D. CDR1 is MDHEN, CDR2 SYDVKM, per germline. V lost 4 bases and J 8 bases, leaving 17 bases between the germline ends. CDR3 length: 14 residues. The chain's CDR3 is CASSSPPAWGGYTF. The CDR3 DNA reads TGTGCCAGCAGTTCACCCCCGGCGTGGGGAGGCTACACCTTC.

The table lists this clonotype with many counts. J is TRBJ2-2 and V is TRBV4-3; D is possibly TRBD1 (6 bases). Germline V CDR1 and CDR2: LGHNA, YSLEER. The CDR3 is 15 amino acids. Deletions cut 1 base from V and 1 base from J, with 7 bases between. The CDR3 loop is CASSQGQENTGELFF. The CDR3 coding sequence is TGCGCCAGCAGCCAAGGACAGGAGAACACCGGGGAGCTGTTTTTT.

In this sample, this clonotype turned up many times. The J gene is TRBJ2-1, the V gene TRBV6-2 or TRBV6-3; TRBD2 matches at 12 bases. This CDR3 spans 15 amino acids. The J segment lost 8 bases and the V segment lost 6 bases, leaving 8 bases of the junction unmatched. Germline CDR1 MNHEY, CDR2 SVGEGT. CDR3 sequence: CASSNGLAGLDEQFF. The CDR3 bases are TGTGCCAGCAGCAACGGACTAGCGGGATTGGATGAGCAGTTCTTC.

This clonotype was recorded many times. The V gene is TRBV4-2, the J gene TRBJ2-5; D is unresolved. Germline V gene lookup returns CDR1 LGHNA and CDR2 YNFKEQ. The CDR3 length is 14 residues. V lost 1 base to trimming and J lost 5 bases, with 11 bases between them. CDR3 amino acids: CASSQGGSRETQYF. Here the CDR3 DNA reads TGTGCCAGCAGCCAAGGAGGTAGTCGTGAGACCCAGTACTTC.

Ten or more counts support this clonotype. This chain connects TRBV5-1 to TRBJ2-7; TRBD1 matches 9 bases. The CDR3 covers 14 residues. V was pared by 3 bases and J by 7 bases, with 8 bases of the junction left unmatched. From germline, CDR1 is SGHRS and CDR2 YFSETQ. CDR3 bases: TGCGCCAGCAGCTACCGGACAGGGGTACGGGAGCAGTACTTC. Translated, it gives CASSYRTGVREQYF.

This clonotype was seen repeatedly, ten times or more. This sequence joins TRBV5-5 and TRBJ2-3, with D perhaps matching TRBD1 (6 bases). The CDR3 runs to 14 residues. The V end was cut by 6 bases, the J end by 0 bases, with 11 bases between. Germline values: CDR1 SGHKS, CDR2 YYEKEE (reference sequence). CDR3 sequence: CASTGQPSTDTQYF. CDR3 in DNA: TGTGCCAGCACCGGACAGCCAAGCACAGATACGCAGTATTTT.

This clonotype was picked up many times. This chain uses TRBV6-6 with TRBJ1-1; D is unclear. CDR3 length: 13 amino acids. CDR1 and CDR2 (germline): MNHNY, SVGAGI (reference sequence). Trimming stripped 2 bases from V and 6 bases from J, with 10 bases between. CDR3 nucleotides: TGTGCCAGCAGTTACACAGACCAGTCTGAAGCTTTCTTT. Residues: CASSYTDQSEAFF.

This clonotype appeared many times. CDR3 coding DNA: TGTGCCCGCTCATACGGGACAACGCCCTACGAGCAGTACTTC. Its translation is CARSYGTTPYEQYF. The chain joins TRBV2 to TRBJ2-7, with TRBD1 as a possible D gene (6 bases). The germline V gene has CDR1 SNHLY and CDR2 FYNNEI. Trimming removed 11 bases at V and 2 bases at J, with 19 bases between. The CDR3 is made up of 14 amino acids.

This clonotype came up many times. The chain employs TRBV20-1 and TRBJ2-2; 9 bases map to TRBD2. Germline V gene data show CDR1 as DFQATT and CDR2 as SNEGSKA (reference sequence). This CDR3 has 15 amino acids. J gave up 2 bases and V 3 bases, and 4 bases lay outside the gene matches. CDR3 sequence: CSASPAGGNTGELFF. In nucleotides, the CDR3 is TGCAGTGCTAGCCCAGCGGGAGGTAACACCGGGGAGCTGTTTTTT.

This clonotype was recorded many times. The gene calls are TRBV9 and TRBJ2-7; 7 bases are a match to TRBD2. The CDR3 has 14 amino acids. The germline V gene has CDR1 SGDLS and CDR2 YYNGEE. V gave up 4 bases and J gave up 2 bases; unmatched junction bases: 6. The CDR3 DNA is TGTGCCAGCAGCCCCCGGGACTACGCCTACGAGCAGTACTTC. Protein sequence: CASSPRDYAYEQYF.

This clonotype was recorded many times. The V gene is TRBV12-3 or TRBV12-4, the J gene TRBJ2-1; D ambiguous. The CDR3 loop spans 13 amino acids. The ends were cut back, 4 bases at V and 4 bases at J, with 8 bases in the middle. The CDR3 sequence: CASSSERYNEQFF. The DNA for the CDR3 is TGTGCCAGCAGTTCCGAGCGTTACAATGAGCAGTTCTTC.

This clonotype was seen repeatedly, ten times or more. The chain couples TRBV11-2 to TRBJ1-6; D not resolved. Germline loops: CDR1 SGHAT, CDR2 FQNNGV. This CDR3 has 16 residues. Trimming shortened V by 5 bases and J by 0 bases, and 11 bases separated the two germline ends. The CDR3 here is CASSPSGSSYNSPLHF. CDR3 DNA sequence: TGTGCCAGCAGCCCCTCTGGGAGCTCCTATAATTCACCCCTCCACTTT.

The table lists this clonotype with many counts. The V call is TRBV11-2, the J call TRBJ2-2; unclear D gene. The CDR3 spans 17 residues. Germline CDR1 is SGHAT and CDR2 is FQNNGV. Between the trimmed V and J ends, which lost 3 bases and 2 bases, there was a span of 16 bases. CDR3 sequence: CASSFYVSGINTGELFF. The CDR3 nucleotides are TGTGCCAGCAGCTTTTACGTTTCTGGGATCAACACCGGGGAGCTGTTTTTT.

This clonotype was recorded a few times. V gene TRBV24-1 combines with J gene TRBJ2-1; D perhaps matches TRBD1 (5 bases). The CDR3 covers 14 residues. The germline V gene has CDR1 KGHDR and CDR2 SFDVKD. V dropped 4 bases and J dropped 9 bases, with 15 bases sitting between them. This CDR3 is CATSETGQEFEQFF. In DNA form, the CDR3 reads TGTGCCACCAGTGAGACTGGACAAGAATTTGAGCAGTTCTTC.

This clonotype occurred many times. The CDR3 sequence: CASSLAAGGQTEQFF. CDR3 nucleotides: TGCGCCAGCAGCTTGGCAGCGGGGGGGCAGACTGAGCAGTTCTTC. The gene calls are TRBV5-1 and TRBJ2-1; 10 bases match TRBD2. Germline trimming cut 0 bases from V and 9 bases from J; bases unmatched to any gene: 6. Looked up from germline, CDR1 is SGHRS and CDR2 is YFSETQ. The CDR3 is 15 residues long. Drawing the rest from reference TRBV5-1 and TRBJ2-1, the complete variable domain is KAGVTQTPRYLIKTRGQQVTLSCSPISGHRSVSWYQQTPGQGLQFLFEYFSETQRNKGNFPGRFSGRQFSNSRSEMNVSTLELGDSALYLCASSLAAGGQTEQFFGPGTRLTVL.

This clonotype has ten or more counts. The chain uses TRBV15 and TRBJ2-5; 14 nucleotides agree with TRBD2. CDR3 length equals 15 residues. In germline, CDR1 is LNHNV, CDR2 YYDKDF (reference sequence). V shed 5 bases and J 3 bases; nucleotides not matched to a gene: 2. For the CDR3, the DNA is TGTGCCACCAGCGGGGGACTAGCGGGAGAAGAGACCCAGTACTTC. Protein: CATSGGLAGEETQYF.

The sample holds many counts of this clonotype. This chain links TRBV7-9 with TRBJ1-1, with D perhaps TRBD1 (5 bases). Germline V gene lookup returns CDR1 SEHNR and CDR2 FQNEAQ (reference sequence). Trimming removed 5 bases from V and 6 bases from J, with 19 bases in between. This CDR3 has 15 amino acids. The CDR3 region is CASSPEAGRTAEAFF. Here the CDR3 DNA reads TGTGCCAGCAGCCCAGAGGCAGGGCGAACGGCTGAAGCTTTCTTT. The full variable domain, its missing parts supplied by reference TRBV7-9 and TRBJ1-1, is DTGVSQNPRHKITKRGQNVTFRCDPISEHNRLYWYRQTLGQGPEFLTYFQNEAQLEKSRLLSDRFSAERPKGSFSTLEIQRTEQGDSAMYLCASSPEAGRTAEAFFGQGTRLTVV.